This record covers a single T cell receptor (beta chain). Trimming cost V 4 bases and J 7 bases; bases outside gene matches: 5. The CDR3 is made up of 12 amino acids. Germline CDR1 and CDR2: SGDLS and YYNGEE. TCRdb re-called the 5' RACE reads through MiXCR, storing one row per CDR3 protein. Among tens of thousands of distinct CDR3 sequences listed, about 30% were seen once. The sequenced sample was tumor-infiltrating memory CD4+ T cells sorted from the breast tumor. As for subset: memory CD4+ T cells, CD4+CD45RO+CD25-. The chain uses TRBV9 and TRBJ2-7, with 7 bases that match TRBD1. This clonotype originated in a female donor with breast cancer. DNA for the CDR3: TGTGCCAGCAGCCCACGACAGGGTGAGCAGTACTTC. As protein: CASSPRQGEQYF.